The following is a T cell receptor (beta chain) sequence with its context. There is no known antigen for this receptor. The record has no base qualities; no much larger clone is one base away. The junction shows trimming of 6 bases on V and 8 bases on J, and the gene matches do not reach 15 bases of it. Its CDR3 holds 16 amino acids, cysteine through phenylalanine. Only CDR3 DNA is held: 48 bases, read in frame from base 1. Sequencing was performed on an Illumina NovaSeq 6000. TCRalpha and TCRbeta cDNA libraries were built by 5'RACE with constant-segment primers, adding sample barcodes and unique molecular identifiers. RNA was extracted from every sample with Trizol reagent. The libraries were amplified in two PCR steps, and the second step added a second sample barcode and Illumina TruSeq adapters. Libraries were sequenced on an Illumina NovaSeq with 2 x 150 bp paired-end reads. Turning to the authors' computational methods: Demultiplexing of reads and collapsing into UMI-guided consensus sequences were performed with migec v1.2.7. With mixcr v2.1.11, UMI consensuses were aligned to TRA and TRB V and J templates and assembled into clonotypes. Expanded or contracted clonotypes were those called significant by both edgeR and NoisET, with noise models trained on biological replicates. For edgeR calls, the thresholds were a false discovery rate-adjusted p below 0.01 and a log2 fold-change of 1. PCA with hierarchical clustering of max-normalized trajectories of the 1000 most abundant clonotypes was used as exploratory dynamics analysis. Each responding clone was given a CD4 or CD8 phenotype based on the CD4+ and CD8+ repertoires, which had been sequenced separately. TCRdb itself trimmed the public reads at Q25 with fastp, ran MiXCR and retained productive beta chains. For every CDR3 protein sequence, its rows merge into one entry that carries the most common genes and DNA. TCRdb's processing, not the study's, gives the V and J calls here. The sample includes approximately 230,000 distinct CDR3 sequences, with roughly 17% observed a single time. 3.5% of the sample is held by the ten biggest clonotypes.

The data were taken from a study of T-cell memory formation after mild COVID-19 (dated by TCRdb to the early 2020s). About the full investigation: Most TCR sequence clusters were specific to one of the two donors. The cohort comprised two young, previously healthy adult volunteers, one female and one male. T-cell clones expanding and contracting after mild COVID-19 in a couple of donors were tracked by longitudinal TCRalpha and TCRbeta repertoire sequencing. Study-wide findings and limitations: SARS-CoV-2 specificity of the second-wave clones peaking on day 37 was not confirmed. Only two mild cases were covered by the study, and larger cohorts that include severe cases with pre-infection samples were considered necessary. Some responding clones were detected in pre-infection memory, suggesting pre-existing cross-reactive memory T cells joined the SARS-CoV-2 response. Clones that contracted from day 15 to 85 showed balanced CD4/CD8 phenotypes, whereas a second wave of clones that expanded from day 15 to 37 leaned towards CD4+. Contracting CD4+ clones were located mainly in the CM and EM memory subsets, whereas CD8+ clones were found to be enriched in EMRA.

PBMCs were isolated by Ficoll-Paque density gradient centrifugation. The sequence is built from TRBV12-3 or TRBV12-4 and TRBJ1-5; 8 junctional bases match TRBD1. The TCR comes from a man between 18 and 29 years old who had mild COVID-19 (a few samples of this study predate the infection). The sample titles of this study are shuffled in the database, so cell type and time point are left out; the donor was told from shared clones. The sequenced material came from PBMCs or a T cell subset sorted from them (not recorded which). The CDR3 corresponds to CASSPTGTGVPEPQHF. The DNA sequence follows: TGTGCCAGCAGCCCAACCGGGACAGGAGTCCCTGAGCCCCAGCATTTT.